These 28 T cell receptor beta chains were all obtained from the same sample, sequenced in a study of early stage breast cancer tumors. Using immunoSEQ multiplex PCR, the repertoire was profiled, and TCRdb retains in-frame clones only, with some absent. This table has tens of thousands of clones, about 83% appearing once. Material for sequencing was blood. Receptors were obtained from a person aged 25 to 40 with breast cancer.

The chain has TRBV18 and TRBJ2-2; 8 nucleotides agree with TRBD1. V shed 0 bases and J 6 bases; nucleotides not matched to a gene: 9. The CDR3 runs 17 residues. The V gene's germline CDR1 is KGHSH and CDR2 LQKENI. This CDR3 reads CASSPPAGGAFPGELFF. The CDR3 DNA reads as TGTGCCAGCTCACCACCGGCAGGGGGCGCGTTCCCCGGGGAGCTGTTTTTT.

This clone has just one count. This rearrangement joins TRBV5-1 to TRBJ1-3; D remains ambiguous. The germline V gene encodes CDR1 SGHRS and CDR2 YFSETQ. V was pared by 4 bases and J by 8 bases, with 10 bases between. CDR3 size: 12 residues. The CDR3 DNA is TGCGCCAGCAGCCCAGACTTGCACACCATATATTTT. This translates into CASSPDLHTIYF.

In DNA, the CDR3 is TGTGCCAGCAATCCCTCGAATACCTACGAGCAGTACTTC. Its protein is CASNPSNTYEQYF. The chain uses TRBV6-5 and TRBJ2-7; D not resolved. V was trimmed by 7 bases and J by 2 bases, leaving 12 bases between them. The germline CDR1 and CDR2 sequences are MNHEY and SVGAGI. The CDR3 loop spans 13 amino acids.

This chain links TRBV7-2 with TRBJ2-1; the match to TRBD2 covers 8 bases. Unmatched junction bases numbered 15, after V lost 1 base and J lost 7 bases. From germline, CDR1 is SGHTA and CDR2 FQGNSA. This CDR3 region has 18 residues. CDR3 bases: TGTGCCAGCAGCTTAGGTCCTAGCGGGTGGCCCGGGGGTAATGAGCAGTTCTTC. Translating it yields CASSLGPSGWPGGNEQFF.

The gene calls are TRBV12-5 and TRBJ2-1, with no clear D. In germline, CDR1 is LGHNT, CDR2 FRNRAP. This CDR3 has 16 residues. Trimming took 0 bases from V and 8 from J, leaving 17 bases between them. The DNA of the CDR3 is TGTGCTAGTGGTTTGGTACTGTCTAGAAGTGTGGATGAGCAGTTCTTC. It translates to CASGLVLSRSVDEQFF.

V is TRBV15 and J is TRBJ1-5, with D unclear. CDR1 and CDR2 from the germline V gene are LNHNV and YYDKDF (reference sequence). Deletions cut 0 bases from V and 2 bases from J, with 5 bases between. The CDR3 runs to 14 residues. CDR3 residues: CATSRDRGNQPQHF. The CDR3 DNA follows: TGTGCCACCAGCAGAGATAGAGGCAATCAGCCCCAGCATTTT.

The V and J genes are TRBV5-6 and TRBJ1-2; TRBD1 might be the D (5 bases). The CDR3 length is 16 residues. In germline, CDR1 is SGHDT, CDR2 YYEEEE. Trimming removed 0 bases at V and 4 bases at J, with 16 bases between. The CDR3 region has the DNA TGTGCCAGCAGCTTGGCACCGGGACGAAGGAGCTATGGCTACACCTTC. The encoded protein is CASSLAPGRRSYGYTF. Supplemented by reference TRBV5-6 and TRBJ1-2, the full variable domain reads DAGVTQSPTHLIKTRGQQVTLRCSPKSGHDTVSWYQQALGQGPQFIFQYYEEEERQRGNFPDRFSGHQFPNYSSELNVNALLLGDSALYLCASSLAPGRRSYGYTFGSGTRLTVV.

V and J are TRBV2 and TRBJ1-3, with a tentative D call TRBD1 (5 bases). CDR3 length: 14 residues. V lost 5 bases and J lost 4, with 12 bases in between. In germline, CDR1 is SNHLY, CDR2 FYNNEI. For the CDR3, the DNA is TGTGCCAGCAGTCCGTGGGGGGGAGGAAACACCATATATTTT. It is translated as CASSPWGGGNTIYF.

The chain carries TRBV10-1 and TRBJ2-2; D ambiguous. CDR1 WNHNN and CDR2 SYGVQD come from the germline V gene (reference sequence). CDR3 length equals 14 residues. V lost 0 bases and J lost 6, with 8 bases in between. The CDR3 nucleotides are TGCGCCAGCAGTGAGTCGAAGATTCCCGGGGAGCTGTTTTTT. Protein product: CASSESKIPGELFF.

The rearrangement links TRBV15 to TRBJ2-3; D perhaps matches TRBD2 (6 bases). Germline CDR1 and CDR2: LNHNV and YYDKDF (reference sequence). CDR3 length equals 16 residues. V dropped 3 bases and J dropped 3 bases, with 16 bases sitting between them. CDR3 bases: TGTGCCACCAGCAGGCCACCGGGAGTAGGGACAGATACGCAGTATTTT. The encoded protein is CATSRPPGVGTDTQYF. The complete variable domain, with remaining parts taken from reference TRBV15 and TRBJ2-3, reads DAMVIQNPRYQVTQFGKPVTLSCSQTLNHNVMYWYQQKSSQAPKLLFHYYDKDFNNEADTPDNFQSRRPNTSFCFLDIRSPGLGDTAMYLCATSRPPGVGTDTQYFGPGTRLTVL.

This chain uses TRBV19 with TRBJ1-5, with D unclear. CDR1 LNHDA and CDR2 SQIVND come from the germline V gene (reference sequence). Trimming pared 1 base from V and 3 bases from J, leaving 13 bases between. The CDR3 spans 16 residues. The CDR3 DNA is TGTGCCAGTAGTATAGGCCGGCCGGGCCACAATCAGCCCCAGCATTTT. Translation gives CASSIGRPGHNQPQHF.

CDR3 DNA: TGTGCCAGCAGACCACTAGCGGCCGCCACAGATACGCAGTATTTT. Its protein is CASRPLAAATDTQYF. The chain joins TRBV6-5 to TRBJ2-3; TRBD2 aligns across 8 bases. The length of the CDR3 is 15 residues. The V and J ends lost 6 bases and 2 bases, in that order; junction bases with no gene match: 7. Germline CDR1 and CDR2: MNHEY and SVGAGI.

The V call is TRBV7-2, the J call TRBJ1-5, with a tentative D call TRBD1 (6 bases). The CDR3 contains 15 residues. Trimming removed 2 bases at V and 7 bases at J, with 15 bases between. Germline CDR1 reads SGHTA; CDR2 reads FQGNSA. The chain's CDR3 is CASSLSGDRIQPQHF. The CDR3 DNA reads TGTGCCAGCAGCTTATCGGGCGACAGGATACAGCCCCAGCATTTT. Full variable domain (outside the CDR3, taken from reference TRBV7-2 and TRBJ1-5): GAGVSQSPSNKVTEKGKDVELRCDPISGHTALYWYRQSLGQGLEFLIYFQGNSAPDKSGLPSDRFSAERTGGSVSTLTIQRTQQEDSAVYLCASSLSGDRIQPQHFGDGTRLSIL.

The J gene is TRBJ2-3, the V gene TRBV30; 8 positions agree with TRBD2. Looked up from germline, CDR1 is GTSNPN and CDR2 is SVGIG (reference sequence). Trimming cost V 0 bases and J 1 base; bases outside gene matches: 3. CDR3 length: 15 amino acids. The CDR3 DNA sequence: TGTGCCTGGAGTGTAGGAGCGGGAGGCACAGATACGCAGTATTTT. Amino acids: CAWSVGAGGTDTQYF.

The chain has TRBV6-5 and TRBJ2-7; tentatively, D is TRBD1 (5 bases). The CDR3 runs 13 residues. Germline CDR1 MNHEY, CDR2 SVGAGI. Trimming removed 3 bases from V and 0 bases from J, with 6 bases in between. CDR3 region: CASSYQGSYEQYF. In nucleotides, the CDR3 is TGTGCCAGCAGTTATCAGGGCTCCTACGAGCAGTACTTC.

The chain is built from TRBV5-1 and TRBJ2-3, with TRBD2 matching 12 bases. V trimming: 5 bases; J trimming: 5 bases; junction bases outside the gene matches: 0. This CDR3 has 13 residues. CDR1 and CDR2 from the germline V gene are SGHRS and YFSETQ. The CDR3 here is CASRLAGGDTQYF. CDR3 nucleotide sequence: TGCGCCAGCAGACTAGCGGGAGGAGATACGCAGTATTTT.

The CDR3 region is CASSYSGGERFAEAFF. In DNA, the CDR3 is TGTGCCAGCAGTTACTCGGGAGGAGAAAGGTTCGCTGAAGCTTTCTTT. The V call is TRBV6-6, the J call TRBJ1-1; D unclear. Between the trimmed V and J ends, which lost 0 bases and 6 bases, there was a span of 17 bases. The CDR3 spans 16 residues. Germline CDR1 reads MNHNY; CDR2 reads SVGAGI (reference sequence).

This clone has a handful of counts. The gene calls are TRBV7-9 and TRBJ1-5; D may be TRBD1 (5 bases). This CDR3 comprises 16 residues. Germline loops: CDR1 SEHNR, CDR2 FQNEAQ (reference sequence). V was cut by 4 bases and J by 4 bases, with 17 bases left in between. The chain's CDR3 is CASSSALRDGNQPQHF. DNA of the CDR3: TGTGCCAGCAGCTCAGCCCTTCGGGACGGTAATCAGCCCCAGCATTTT.

V and J are TRBV7-6 and TRBJ2-3, with TRBD1 matching 8 bases. Trimming removed 3 bases from V and 1 base from J; junction bases left unmatched: 6. Germline-derived CDR1 and CDR2 are SGHVS and FNYEAQ. This CDR3 comprises 16 residues. The DNA of the CDR3 is TGTGCCAGCAGCTTCGACCAGGGGGCAGGCACAGATACGCAGTATTTT. It yields the protein CASSFDQGAGTDTQYF. The variable domain in full, with the rest retrieved from reference TRBV7-6 and TRBJ2-3, is GAGVSQSPRYKVTKRGQDVALRCDPISGHVSLYWYRQALGQGPEFLTYFNYEAQQDKSGLPNDRFSAERPEGSISTLTIQRTEQRDSAMYRCASSFDQGAGTDTQYFGPGTRLTVL.

V and J are TRBV27 and TRBJ2-2; 10 bases align to TRBD2. Trimming removed 3 bases from V and 6 bases from J; junction bases left unmatched: 4. CDR1 and CDR2 (germline): MNHEY, SMNVEV (reference sequence). This CDR3 spans 15 amino acids. This CDR3 is CASSFLAGEAGELFF. The CDR3, as DNA: TGTGCCAGCAGTTTCCTAGCGGGGGAGGCCGGGGAGCTGTTTTTT.

The CDR3 spells CASSGIRITHRSGNQPQHF. CDR3 DNA: TGTGCCAGCAGTGGTATCCGGATCACGCACAGGTCCGGCAATCAGCCCCAGCATTTT. This rearrangement joins TRBV6-1 to TRBJ1-5; the D gene is possibly TRBD1 (5 bases). The CDR3 contains 19 residues. Trimming shortened V by 4 bases and J by 2 bases, and 24 bases separated the two germline ends. CDR1 MNHNS and CDR2 SASEGT come from the germline V gene.

This chain uses TRBV4-2 with TRBJ2-5, with 7 bases lining up with TRBD2. CDR3 length equals 16 residues. V dropped 5 bases and J dropped 5; count of bases not matched to a gene: 14. The germline gives CDR1 LGHNA, CDR2 YNFKEQ. The CDR3 DNA is TGTGCCAGCAGCAAGTTGGGGGGGGTGTCGTTTGAGACCCAGTACTTC. As protein: CASSKLGGVSFETQYF.

The chain is built from TRBV29-1 and TRBJ2-3; no clear D. V was clipped by 7 bases and J by 5 bases, with 16 bases between them. Germline assignment: CDR1 SQVTM and CDR2 ANQGSEA. This CDR3 is 13 amino acids long. CDR3 sequence: CSAAWALLDTQYF. CDR3 nucleotide sequence: TGCAGCGCCGCCTGGGCCCTGTTAGATACGCAGTATTTT.

This clone appeared a single time. This chain connects TRBV11-2 to TRBJ1-5; no definite D call. CDR1 is SGHAT, CDR2 FQNNGV, per germline. V was trimmed by 0 bases and J by 9 bases, leaving 12 bases between them. The length of the CDR3 is 14 residues. Here the CDR3 reads CASSLEHATRPQHF. CDR3 DNA: TGTGCCAGCAGCTTAGAACACGCGACAAGGCCCCAGCATTTT.

The genes are TRBV10-2 and TRBJ2-5, with D unresolved. The CDR3 is 14 residues long. Germline V gene data show CDR1 as WSHSY and CDR2 as SAAADI. The V gene lost 3 bases and the J gene lost 1 base, with 9 bases spanning the gap. CDR3 residues: CASSDREIQETQYF. The DNA for the CDR3 is TGCGCCAGCAGTGACAGAGAGATCCAAGAGACCCAGTACTTC.

This clone was counted a single time. The chain links TRBV6-5 to TRBJ1-4, with unresolved D. CDR3 size: 16 residues. From germline, CDR1 is MNHEY and CDR2 SVGAGI. V dropped 0 bases and J dropped 4 bases, with 12 bases sitting between them. This chain's CDR3 is CASSYSRYQINEKLFF. The CDR3 bases are TGTGCCAGCAGTTACTCGCGGTACCAGATTAATGAAAAACTGTTTTTT.

The chain is built from TRBV7-9 and TRBJ1-2; TRBD1 matches at 7 bases. The germline CDR1 and CDR2 sequences are SEHNR and FQNEAQ (reference sequence). CDR3 length: 15 amino acids. J was trimmed by 2 bases and V by 4 bases; bases with no gene match: 7. Here the CDR3 reads CASSSRPGQNYGYTF. DNA of the CDR3: TGTGCCAGCAGCTCGCGACCGGGACAGAACTATGGCTACACCTTC. The full variable domain, its missing parts supplied by reference TRBV7-9 and TRBJ1-2, is DTGVSQNPRHKITKRGQNVTFRCDPISEHNRLYWYRQTLGQGPEFLTYFQNEAQLEKSRLLSDRFSAERPKGSFSTLEIQRTEQGDSAMYLCASSSRPGQNYGYTFGSGTRLTVV.

This sequence joins TRBV4-2 and TRBJ1-2; maybe TRBD1 (5 bases). CDR1 and CDR2 from the germline V gene are LGHNA and YNFKEQ. This CDR3 comprises 15 residues. The V end lost 3 bases, the J end lost 4 bases, and 15 bases lay between the germline ends. CDR3 in amino acids: CASSQGGDFAYGYTF. The DNA of the CDR3 is TGTGCCAGCAGCCAGGGGGGGGACTTTGCCTATGGCTACACCTTC.